These T cell receptor beta chains were read from a single sample in a study of long-term antiretroviral therapy in people with HIV. Sequencing was performed with immunoSEQ multiplex PCR; in TCRdb, only in-frame clones are kept and a portion is missing. Of about 28,000 clones listed, 85% to 90% are singletons. The material sequenced was unsorted PBMCs, taken 0.5 years after starting antiretroviral therapy. The receptors come from a woman younger than 35 with HIV. The conserved cysteine and the conserved F or W are not part of the CDR3 here. Size tells how often a clone was seen (once, few, many) or the class of an expanded clone, and some rows leave it out.

len	abundance	v_gene	j_gene	CDR3aa
12	NA	TRBV28	TRBJ1-5	ASWGDSSGQPQH
11	once	TRBV6-1	TRBJ2-7	AISNSGTYEQY
11	NA	TRBV6-5	TRBJ2-7	ASSYRQGGEQY
12	NA	TRBV27	NA	ASSLVGNRYEQY
17	NA	TRBV27	TRBJ2-3	ASRLYTTSGAGSTDTQY
14	NA	TRBV4-3	TRBJ2-7	ASSQEWDSGTYEQY
11	NA	TRBV28	TRBJ1-2	ASSLRDRTGYT
12	NA	TRBV27	TRBJ2-7	ASSLKPGAYEQY
16	NA	TRBV7-8	TRBJ1-4	ASSLAGGPAATNEKLF
12	NA	TRBV6-5	TRBJ2-7	ASRGGLAGDEQY
16	NA	TRBV7-8	TRBJ2-2	ASSLGLIGGADSGELF
12	NA	TRBV27	TRBJ1-1	ASSVTPGYTEAF
10	few	TRBV9	TRBJ1-3	ASSPTGNTIY
14	NA	TRBV6-4	TRBJ2-2	ASSDPGLARTGELF
9	NA	TRBV19	TRBJ2-3	ASSHTDTQY
13	NA	TRBV28	TRBJ1-5	ASSLSGIRGQPQH
14	once	TRBV4-1	TRBJ2-7	ASSQERGIEAYEQY
13	NA	TRBV6-5	TRBJ1-6	ASSYSVGSYSPLH
12	few	TRBV7-2	TRBJ1-2	ASSPDRFNYGYT
15	NA	TRBV11-3	TRBJ2-2	ASSLVSGTGFTGELF
10	NA	TRBV28	TRBJ2-7	ASLRPPYEQY
11	NA	TRBV5-1	TRBJ2-4	ASSLGQGDIQY
13	NA	TRBV5-1	TRBJ1-4	ASSLSDRGNEKLF
12	NA	TRBV10-1	TRBJ2-3	ASSGSMSVDTQY
13	NA	TRBV6-5	TRBJ2-7	ASTSLGQSGNEQY
11	NA	TRBV5-4	TRBJ1-1	ASSLGFSTEAF
12	NA	TRBV5-6	TRBJ2-1	ASSPGLNYNEQF
14	NA	TRBV28	TRBJ2-7	ASSLGIRGGSYEQY
16	NA	TRBV27	TRBJ2-6	ASSSLGGSVSGANVLT
11	NA	TRBV6-5	TRBJ1-2	ASSYIRNYGYT
13	NA	TRBV6-5	TRBJ1-1	ASSPDSGRNTEAF
12	once	TRBV9	TRBJ2-3	ASSVAGYTDTQY
12	NA	TRBV14	TRBJ2-7	ASSQPGLPYEQY
12	NA	TRBV7-9	TRBJ2-7	ASSLEDGSYEQY
11	once	TRBV27	TRBJ1-1	ASSLTGYTEAF
11	NA	TRBV27	TRBJ1-4	ASSRGQHEKLF
16	NA	TRBV11-2	TRBJ2-5	ASSLRGLAGGTQETQY
11	NA	TRBV19	TRBJ2-2	ASSHRGTGELF
14	NA	TRBV7-6	TRBJ1-4	ASSPPRIATNEKLF
14	NA	TRBV5-6	TRBJ2-7	ASSLGWTGQSREQY
14	NA	TRBV5-1	TRBJ2-5	ASSSRLGRGQETQY
13	NA	TRBV6-5	TRBJ1-2	ASSRPLGANYGYT
12	NA	TRBV15	TRBJ2-7	ATSGTSGSHEQY
12	NA	TRBV27	TRBJ2-2	ASSLSAPAGELF
13	NA	TRBV7-7	TRBJ2-3	ASSLRAGAGDTQY
13	NA	TRBV27	TRBJ1-1	ASSLRRQGGTEAF
10	NA	TRBV19	TRBJ2-7	ASSGGSYEQY
12	NA	TRBV11-2	TRBJ2-7	ASNPDRRPYEQY
12	NA	TRBV2	TRBJ1-5	ASRNGGGDQPQH
15	NA	TRBV11-2	TRBJ2-1	ASSLRPRERRDNEQF
15	NA	TRBV4-3	TRBJ2-3	ASSQEIGSVRTDTQY